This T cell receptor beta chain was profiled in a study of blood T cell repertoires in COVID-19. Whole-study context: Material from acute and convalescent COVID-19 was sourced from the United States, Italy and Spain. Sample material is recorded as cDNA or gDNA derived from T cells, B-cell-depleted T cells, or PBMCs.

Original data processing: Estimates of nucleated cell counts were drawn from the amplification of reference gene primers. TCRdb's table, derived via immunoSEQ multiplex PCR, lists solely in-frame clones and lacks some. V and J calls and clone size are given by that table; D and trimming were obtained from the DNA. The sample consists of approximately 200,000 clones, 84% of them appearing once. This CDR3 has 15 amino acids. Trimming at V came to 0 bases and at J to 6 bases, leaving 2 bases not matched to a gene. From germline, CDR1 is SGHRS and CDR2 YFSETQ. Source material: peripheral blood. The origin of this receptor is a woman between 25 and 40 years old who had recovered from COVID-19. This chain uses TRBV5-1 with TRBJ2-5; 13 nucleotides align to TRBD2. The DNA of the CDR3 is TGCGCCAGCAGCTTGGGGACTAGCGGGAGAAAGACCCAGTACTTC. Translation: CASSLGTSGRKTQYF.